The 32 T cell receptor beta chains in this list originate from one sample, sequenced in a study of blood T cell repertoires in COVID-19. Clones were sequenced by immunoSEQ multiplex PCR, and TCRdb holds only the in-frame ones, with some missing. The repertoire holds 180,000 or so clones, about 85% seen once, with around 9.5% in the top ten. Specimen: peripheral blood. All receptors come from a woman of 80 years or more with acute or convalescent COVID-19.

This clone was seen only once. V and J are TRBV11-2 and TRBJ2-5, with TRBD2 identical over 8 bases. The length of the CDR3 is 14 residues. V shed 5 bases and J 1 base; nucleotides not matched to a gene: 3. CDR1 SGHAT and CDR2 FQNNGV come from the germline V gene. The CDR3 loop reads CASSQGTSQETQYF. The CDR3 coding sequence is TGTGCCAGCAGCCAGGGGACTAGCCAAGAGACCCAGTACTTC.

This chain links TRBV27 with TRBJ1-2, with 7 bases fitting TRBD1. The germline V gene has CDR1 MNHEY and CDR2 SMNVEV (reference sequence). The CDR3 runs 16 residues. V shed 5 bases and J 4 bases; nucleotides not matched to a gene: 13. CDR3 bases: TGTGCCAGCAGTCCTCAAGGGACAGTACGGGTCTATGGCTACACCTTC. Translated: CASSPQGTVRVYGYTF.

V and J are TRBV19 and TRBJ2-7; 8 bases fit TRBD2. CDR3 length equals 12 residues. V gave up 5 bases and J gave up 5 bases; unmatched junction bases: 2. In germline, CDR1 is LNHDA, CDR2 SQIVND (reference sequence). CDR3 loop: CASSGGRNEQYF. The DNA of the CDR3 is TGTGCCAGTAGTGGCGGGAGGAACGAGCAGTACTTC.

CDR3 nucleotide sequence: TGTGCCTGGACGTGGACAGGGAACTATGGCTACACCTTC. Encoded protein: CAWTWTGNYGYTF. The rearrangement joins TRBV30 to TRBJ1-2; 8 bases agree with TRBD1. After removal of 4 bases from V and 2 bases from J, the junction contained 3 bases not matched to a gene. From germline, CDR1 is GTSNPN and CDR2 SVGIG (reference sequence). CDR3 length: 13 residues.

This clone has a single count. The V and J genes are TRBV7-8 and TRBJ1-1; 7 bases match TRBD1. Germline V CDR1 and CDR2: SGHVS, FQNEAQ. J gave up 0 bases and V 7 bases, and 5 bases lay outside the gene matches. The CDR3 length is 14 residues. Written as DNA, the CDR3 is TGTGCCAGCAAGGGGGCCCTCTTGAACACTGAAGCTTTCTTT. The encoded protein is CASKGALLNTEAFF.

The chain carries TRBV7-9 and TRBJ2-1, with 7 bases that match TRBD1. Germline-derived CDR1 and CDR2 are SEHNR and FQNEAQ (reference sequence). The CDR3 sequence is 15 residues long. Germline trimming cut 4 bases from V and 9 bases from J; bases unmatched to any gene: 12. The CDR3: CASSSGTGETGEQFF. CDR3 nucleotide sequence: TGTGCCAGCAGCTCGGGAACAGGGGAAACGGGTGAGCAGTTCTTC.

The chain links TRBV25-1 to TRBJ1-3, with 7 bases lining up with TRBD1. The V gene end was trimmed by 8 bases and the J gene end by 0 bases; junction bases not matched to a gene: 13. This CDR3 contains 17 residues. Germline assignment: CDR1 MGHDK and CDR2 SYGVNS. CDR3 amino acids: CASEGSQGGHSGNTIYF. In DNA form, the CDR3 reads TGTGCCAGCGAGGGATCACAAGGGGGCCACTCTGGAAACACCATATATTTT.

This CDR3 is CASRSTGDSNQPQHF. The CDR3 DNA follows: TGTGCCAGCAGATCGACAGGGGATAGCAATCAGCCCCAGCATTTT. V usage is TRBV6-5 and J usage is TRBJ1-5, with TRBD1 identical over 8 bases. Trimming removed 6 bases from V and 0 bases from J; junction bases left unmatched: 4. This CDR3 region has 15 residues. Germline-derived CDR1 and CDR2 are MNHEY and SVGAGI.

The chain combines TRBV24-1 with TRBJ2-3; the D gene is possibly TRBD1 (6 bases). CDR1 is KGHDR and CDR2 is SFDVKD in the germline V gene. The length of the CDR3 is 12 residues. Trimming took 3 bases from V and 8 from J, leaving 8 bases between them. DNA for the CDR3: TGTGCCACCAGTGATCCCAGGGGTACGCAGTATTTT. Protein: CATSDPRGTQYF.

The rearrangement links TRBV19 to TRBJ1-2; 9 bases match TRBD1. The V gene's germline CDR1 is LNHDA and CDR2 SQIVND (reference sequence). The CDR3 runs to 17 residues. The trim removed 5 bases at V and 6 bases at J, leaving 16 bases unmatched. The CDR3: CASSVEGSGTGRHGYTF. Written as DNA, the CDR3 is TGTGCCAGTAGTGTCGAAGGGTCCGGGACAGGGAGACATGGCTACACCTTC.

The chain is built from TRBV7-7 and TRBJ2-2; 7 nucleotides agree with TRBD2. Trimming at V came to 1 base and at J to 4 bases, leaving 6 bases not matched to a gene. From germline, CDR1 is SSHAT and CDR2 FNYEAQ (reference sequence). The CDR3 length is 16 residues. The CDR3 reads CASSLVGGVVTGELFF. The CDR3 coding sequence is TGTGCCAGCAGCTTAGTGGGAGGGGTTGTCACCGGGGAGCTGTTTTTT.

Here the CDR3 DNA reads TGTGCCAGCAGCACGGTTGGGGGCAGGAGCACAGATACGCAGTATTTT. It translates to CASSTVGGRSTDTQYF. This chain connects TRBV27 to TRBJ2-3; TRBD1 is a possible D gene (6 bases). The CDR3 extends over 16 amino acids. V was pared by 6 bases and J by 0 bases, with 16 bases between. Germline V gene lookup returns CDR1 MNHEY and CDR2 SMNVEV (reference sequence).

The J gene is TRBJ1-2, the V gene TRBV9; D might be TRBD1 (6 bases). The CDR3 contains 16 residues. Germline-derived CDR1 and CDR2 are SGDLS and YYNGEE. V dropped 3 bases and J dropped 7 bases, with 22 bases sitting between them. CDR3 bases: TGTGCCAGCAGCGAGGACGGTCGAGTACAGGGCTTTGGCTACACCTTC. Protein: CASSEDGRVQGFGYTF.

V gene TRBV29-1 combines with J gene TRBJ1-2; 7 bases match TRBD1. With V trimmed by 6 bases and J by 3 bases, 4 bases remained unmatched. Germline assignment: CDR1 SQVTM and CDR2 ANQGSEA. The CDR3 extends over 12 amino acids. The CDR3 is CSVRDSDYGYTF. CDR3 DNA: TGCAGCGTCAGGGACAGCGACTATGGCTACACCTTC.

In DNA, the CDR3 is TGTGCCAGCAGTGAAGGGGTGAGGGCAAGGCACCCCGGGGAGCTGTTTTTT. The encoded protein is CASSEGVRARHPGELFF. The chain carries TRBV2 and TRBJ2-2; tentatively, D is TRBD2 (5 bases). This CDR3 spans 17 amino acids. Trimming stripped 1 base from V and 6 bases from J, with 18 bases between. Per germline, CDR1 SNHLY and CDR2 FYNNEI.

The chain couples TRBV7-3 to TRBJ1-1, with D hard to call. Per germline, CDR1 SGHTA and CDR2 FQGTGA. CDR3 size: 14 residues. Trimming left V 2 bases short and J 1 base short, with 8 bases between. CDR3 sequence: CASSLYHGNTEAFF. CDR3 in DNA: TGTGCCAGCAGCTTATATCACGGGAACACTGAAGCTTTCTTT.

The J gene is TRBJ2-3, the V gene TRBV6-5; a weak D match, TRBD2 (7 bases). The CDR3 has 13 amino acids. Germline values: CDR1 MNHEY, CDR2 SVGAGI. The V end lost 8 bases, the J end lost 9 bases, and 18 bases lay between the germline ends. CDR3 sequence: CASGGEGVRTQYF. CDR3 bases: TGTGCCAGCGGGGGGGAGGGGGTGCGGACGCAGTATTTT.

V and J are TRBV2 and TRBJ2-5; 7 nucleotides line up with TRBD1. Losses at the gene ends were 5 bases for V and 5 bases for J; bases not matched to a gene: 5. Germline lookup yields CDR1 SNHLY and CDR2 FYNNEI. The CDR3 runs 13 residues. DNA for the CDR3: TGTGCCAGCAGTTACAGGGGCGGTGAGACCCAGTACTTC. Protein sequence: CASSYRGGETQYF.

The chain is built from TRBV20-1 and TRBJ2-1; D gene ambiguous. Per germline, CDR1 DFQATT and CDR2 SNEGSKA (reference sequence). The CDR3 length is 11 residues. V lost 0 bases and J lost 12, with 9 bases in between. The DNA for the CDR3 is TGCAGTGCTAGAGATGCGTTTAGGCAGTTCTTC. Protein product: CSARDAFRQFF.

The rearrangement uses TRBV9 and TRBJ1-4; D may be TRBD1 (6 bases). The CDR3 extends over 15 amino acids. V dropped 3 bases and J dropped 7 bases, with 16 bases sitting between them. Germline CDR1 is SGDLS and CDR2 is YYNGEE. DNA for the CDR3: TGTGCCAGCAGCGCACTACCAGGGGCGGGTGAAAAACTGTTTTTT. It is translated as CASSALPGAGEKLFF. Looking up the rest from reference TRBV9 and TRBJ1-4 gives the full variable domain: DSGVTQTPKHLITATGQRVTLRCSPRSGDLSVYWYQQSLDQGLQFLIQYYNGEERAKGNILERFSAQQFPDLHSELNLSSLELGDSALYFCASSALPGAGEKLFFGSGTQLSVL.

The chain has TRBV12-3 or TRBV12-4 and TRBJ2-1, with a possible D match to TRBD1 (5 bases). The CDR3 loop spans 13 amino acids. Trimming shortened V by 5 bases and J by 6 bases, and 11 bases separated the two germline ends. Here the CDR3 DNA reads TGTGCCAGCAGTACGACAGCTAGCAATGAGCAGTTCTTC. Translation: CASSTTASNEQFF.

This rearrangement joins TRBV4-1 to TRBJ2-1; D remains ambiguous. This CDR3 has 15 residues. Germline loops: CDR1 MGHRA, CDR2 YSYEKL. Trimming removed 9 bases at V and 0 bases at J, with 15 bases between. CDR3 loop: CASRARSSSYNEQFF. CDR3 in DNA: TGCGCCAGTCGCGCCCGGTCAAGCTCCTACAATGAGCAGTTCTTC.

The chain recombines TRBV19 with TRBJ2-1; 8 bases line up with TRBD2. This CDR3 contains 16 residues. With 3 bases clipped from V and 8 bases from J, the junction kept 12 bases outside the gene matches. Germline assignment: CDR1 LNHDA and CDR2 SQIVND (reference sequence). The CDR3 sequence: CASSILAGPLGDEQFF. CDR3 nucleotide sequence: TGTGCCAGTAGTATTCTAGCGGGCCCCTTAGGCGATGAGCAGTTCTTC.

The chain combines TRBV19 with TRBJ2-1, with 9 bases fitting TRBD1. Germline V gene sequence: CDR1 LNHDA, CDR2 SQIVND (reference sequence). The CDR3 is 14 residues long. V was pared by 5 bases and J by 8 bases, with 7 bases of the junction left unmatched. CDR3: CASSFTGGADEQFF. As DNA, the CDR3 is TGTGCCAGTAGTTTCACAGGGGGCGCGGATGAGCAGTTCTTC.

This chain uses TRBV19 with TRBJ2-7, with 7 bases lining up with TRBD1. The V segment lost 5 bases and the J segment 2 bases; nucleotides outside the gene matches: 3. CDR3 length equals 13 residues. CDR1 and CDR2 (germline): LNHDA, SQIVND (reference sequence). In DNA form, the CDR3 reads TGTGCCAGTAGTGGACAGGCCCCCTACGAGCAGTACTTC. This translates into CASSGQAPYEQYF.

This chain links TRBV19 with TRBJ1-2, with D maybe TRBD1 (5 bases). This CDR3 region has 13 residues. Germline V CDR1 and CDR2: LNHDA, SQIVND (reference sequence). Trimming took 7 bases from V and 0 from J, leaving 9 bases between them. The CDR3 DNA reads as TGTGCCAGTAAGACAGCCGCTAACTATGGCTACACCTTC. Translation: CASKTAANYGYTF.

The chain joins TRBV18 to TRBJ2-7; D possibly corresponds to TRBD1 (6 bases). CDR3 length: 14 residues. The germline V gene encodes CDR1 KGHSH and CDR2 LQKENI. Trimming removed 4 bases at V and 6 bases at J, with 16 bases between. CDR3 amino acids: CASSRNRDTSEQYF. CDR3 DNA sequence: TGTGCCAGCTCACGAAATCGGGACACTAGCGAGCAGTACTTC.

This clone appeared a few times. The CDR3 coding sequence is TGTGCCAGCAGCCATCCGGCAGACTACACAGATACGCAGTATTTT. This encodes CASSHPADYTDTQYF. The chain recombines TRBV3-1 (or the pseudogene TRBV3-2) with TRBJ2-3, with D possibly being TRBD2 (5 bases). Germline CDR1 reads LGHDT; CDR2 reads YNNKEL (reference sequence). The CDR3 is 15 residues long. Trimming removed 3 bases from V and 2 bases from J, with 12 bases in between.

The chain links TRBV10-3 to TRBJ1-4; TRBD1 might be the D (5 bases). Germline CDR1 ENHRY, CDR2 SYGVKD. This CDR3 is built from 13 residues. Trimming took off 8 bases at V and 4 bases at J, with 11 bases between the two ends. The CDR3 spells CAIGADINEKLFF. Here the CDR3 DNA reads TGTGCCATCGGGGCAGACATTAATGAAAAACTGTTTTTT.

The rearrangement uses TRBV5-5 and TRBJ1-1; possible D gene TRBD1, 6 bases. The CDR3 totals 15 residues. The germline V gene encodes CDR1 SGHKS and CDR2 YYEKEE (reference sequence). V was clipped by 1 base and J by 1 base, with 11 bases between them. The CDR3, as DNA: TGTGCCAGCAGCTTGAGGCAGGGGTCGAACACTGAAGCTTTCTTT. Translating gives CASSLRQGSNTEAFF.

The gene calls are TRBV29-1 and TRBJ2-7; D is perhaps TRBD2 (6 bases). Germline assignment: CDR1 SQVTM and CDR2 ANQGSEA. V lost 1 base and J 0 bases, leaving 10 bases between the germline ends. The CDR3 spans 14 residues. CDR3 nucleotides: TGCAGCGTTGAAGCGGAGGGCCTCTCCTACGAGCAGTACTTC. It encodes CSVEAEGLSYEQYF.

The CDR3 nucleotides read TGTGCCAGCAGCCAATTCCAGGGAATAAAAGGGGCTTTCTTT. The encoded protein is CASSQFQGIKGAFF. The gene calls are TRBV7-9 and TRBJ1-1; D is possibly TRBD1 (5 bases). V was shortened by 5 bases and J by 11 bases, with 21 bases between the two germline ends. CDR3 length equals 14 residues. Per the germline V gene, CDR1 is SEHNR and CDR2 is FQNEAQ (reference sequence).